This TCR beta chain comes out of a study of T cell changes during pregnancy in multiple sclerosis. The repertoire was sequenced with immunoSEQ multiplex PCR; TCRdb's copy has only in-frame clones and lacks some. Found here are about 110,000 clones, roughly nine tenths of them singletons; the top ten hold less than 2%. Sample: peripheral blood, taken before pregnancy. This sequence was found in a female donor with multiple sclerosis, enrolled in a pregnancy study.

DNA of the CDR3: TGCAGCGTTGACAGGGTAGTGGGCCATGGCTACACCTTC. Its protein product is CSVDRVVGHGYTF. The chain carries TRBV29-1 and TRBJ1-2, with D possibly TRBD1 on 5 matching bases. The CDR3 sequence is 13 residues long. Germline loops: CDR1 SQVTM, CDR2 ANQGSEA. Trimming took 3 bases from V and 6 from J, leaving 14 bases between them.